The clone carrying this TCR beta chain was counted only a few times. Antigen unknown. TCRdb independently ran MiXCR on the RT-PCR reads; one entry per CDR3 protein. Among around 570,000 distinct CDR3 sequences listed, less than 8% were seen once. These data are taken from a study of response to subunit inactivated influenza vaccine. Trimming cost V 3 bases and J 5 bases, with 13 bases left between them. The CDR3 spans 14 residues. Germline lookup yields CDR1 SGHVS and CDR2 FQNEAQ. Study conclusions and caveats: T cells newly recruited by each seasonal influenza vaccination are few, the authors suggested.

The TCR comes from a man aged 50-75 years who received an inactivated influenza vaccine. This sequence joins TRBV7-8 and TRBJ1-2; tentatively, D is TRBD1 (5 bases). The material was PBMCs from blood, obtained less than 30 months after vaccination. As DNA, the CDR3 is TGTGCCAGCAGCTTTGGGGGGGTCCGTTATGGCTACACCTTC. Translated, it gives CASSFGGVRYGYTF.